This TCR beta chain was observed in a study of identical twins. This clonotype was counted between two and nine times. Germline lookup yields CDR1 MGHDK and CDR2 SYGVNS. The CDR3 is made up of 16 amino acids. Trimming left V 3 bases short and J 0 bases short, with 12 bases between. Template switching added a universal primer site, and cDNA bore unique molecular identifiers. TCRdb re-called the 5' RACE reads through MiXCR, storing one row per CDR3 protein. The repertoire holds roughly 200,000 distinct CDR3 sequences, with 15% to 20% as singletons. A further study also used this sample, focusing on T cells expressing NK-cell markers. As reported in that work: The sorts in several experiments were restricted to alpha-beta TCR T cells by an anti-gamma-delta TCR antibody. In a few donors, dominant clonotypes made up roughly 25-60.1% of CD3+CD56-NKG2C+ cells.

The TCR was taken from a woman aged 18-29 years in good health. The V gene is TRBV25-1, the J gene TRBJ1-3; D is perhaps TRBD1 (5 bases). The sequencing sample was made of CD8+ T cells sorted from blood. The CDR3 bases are TGTGCCAGCAGTGACTGGGGCAGATCCTCTGGAAACACCATATATTTT. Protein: CASSDWGRSSGNTIYF.